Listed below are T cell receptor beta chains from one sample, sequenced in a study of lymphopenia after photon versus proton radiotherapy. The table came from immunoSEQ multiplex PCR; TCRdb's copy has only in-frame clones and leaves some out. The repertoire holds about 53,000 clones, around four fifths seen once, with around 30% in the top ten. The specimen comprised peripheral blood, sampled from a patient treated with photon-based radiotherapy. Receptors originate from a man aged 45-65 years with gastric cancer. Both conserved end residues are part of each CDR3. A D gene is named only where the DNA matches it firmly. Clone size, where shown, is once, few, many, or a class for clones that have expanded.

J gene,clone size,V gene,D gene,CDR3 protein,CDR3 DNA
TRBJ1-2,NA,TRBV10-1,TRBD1,CASSEGQGPYGYTF,TGCGCCAGCAGTGAGGGACAGGGCCCCTATGGCTACACCTTC
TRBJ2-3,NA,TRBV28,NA,CASSLWGGPTDTQYF,TGTGCCAGCAGTTTATGGGGGGGCCCCACAGATACGCAGTATTTT
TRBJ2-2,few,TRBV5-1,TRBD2,CALKGASGKPNANTGELFF,TGCGCCTTGAAAGGGGCTAGCGGGAAACCAAACGCCAACACCGGGGAGCTGTTTTTT
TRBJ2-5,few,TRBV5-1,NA,CASTPGAGVETQYF,TGCGCCAGCACCCCCGGGGCAGGCGTAGAGACCCAGTACTTC
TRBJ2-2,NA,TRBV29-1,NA,CSVEYPLRAGELFF,TGCAGCGTTGAATACCCTCTACGAGCCGGGGAGCTGTTTTTT
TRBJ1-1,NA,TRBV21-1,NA,CASNTEGRFDTEAFF,TGTGCCAGCAACACAGAGGGGCGCTTTGACACTGAAGCTTTCTTT
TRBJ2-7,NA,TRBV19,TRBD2,CASSSGRAYEQYF,TGTGCCAGTTCCAGCGGGAGGGCCTACGAGCAGTACTTC
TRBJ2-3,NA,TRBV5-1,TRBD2,CASSSGLAGGSDTQYF,TGCGCCAGCAGCTCAGGACTAGCGGGAGGGTCCGATACGCAGTATTTT
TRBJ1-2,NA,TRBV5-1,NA,CASSSFTGTDKYYGYTF,TGCGCCAGCAGCTCATTCACCGGGACGGACAAATACTATGGCTACACCTTC
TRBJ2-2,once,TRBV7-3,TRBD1,CASSPQGAGTGELFF,TGTGCCAGCAGCCCGCAGGGGGCGGGCACCGGGGAGCTGTTTTTT
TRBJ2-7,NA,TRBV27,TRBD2,CASSHSSGSSYEQYF,TGTGCCAGCAGTCACTCTAGCGGGAGCTCCTACGAGCAGTACTTC
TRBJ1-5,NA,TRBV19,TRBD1,CASSSRQGGNQPQHF,TGTGCCAGTAGTTCCCGACAGGGGGGAAATCAGCCCCAGCATTTT
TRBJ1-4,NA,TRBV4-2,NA,CASSQKGGVYEKLFF,TGTGCCAGCAGCCAAAAGGGAGGGGTCTATGAAAAACTGTTTTTT
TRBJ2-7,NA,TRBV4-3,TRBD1,CASSQDRTGAYEQYF,TGCGCCAGCAGCCAAGATCGGACAGGGGCCTACGAGCAGTACTTC
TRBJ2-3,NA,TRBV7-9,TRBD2,CASSPGDGRMDTQYF,TGTGCCAGCAGCCCTGGCGACGGGAGGATGGATACGCAGTATTTT
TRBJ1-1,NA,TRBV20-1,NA,CSAREALEAFF,TGCAGTGCTAGAGAAGCCCTTGAAGCTTTCTTT
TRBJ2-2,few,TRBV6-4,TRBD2,CASSGSDTGELFF,TGTGCCAGTAGCGGGAGTGACACCGGGGAGCTGTTTTTT